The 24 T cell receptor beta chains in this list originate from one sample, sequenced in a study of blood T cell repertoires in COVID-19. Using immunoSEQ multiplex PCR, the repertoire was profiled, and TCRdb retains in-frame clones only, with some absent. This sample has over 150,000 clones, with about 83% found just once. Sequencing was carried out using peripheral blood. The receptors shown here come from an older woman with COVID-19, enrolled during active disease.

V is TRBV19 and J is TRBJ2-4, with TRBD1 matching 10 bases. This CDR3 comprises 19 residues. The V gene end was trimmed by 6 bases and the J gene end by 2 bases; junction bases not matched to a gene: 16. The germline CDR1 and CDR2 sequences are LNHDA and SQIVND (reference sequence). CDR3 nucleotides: TGTGCCAGTAGCCCCCGGGACAGGGGAAATGTGATGACCAAAAACATTCAGTACTTC. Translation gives CASSPRDRGNVMTKNIQYF.

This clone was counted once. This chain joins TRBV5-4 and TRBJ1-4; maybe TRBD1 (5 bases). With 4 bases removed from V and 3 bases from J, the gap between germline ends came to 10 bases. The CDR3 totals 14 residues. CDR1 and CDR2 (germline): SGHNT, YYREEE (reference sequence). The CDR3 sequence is CASSGGLPNEKLFF. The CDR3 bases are TGTGCCAGCAGCGGGGGACTGCCTAATGAAAAACTGTTTTTT. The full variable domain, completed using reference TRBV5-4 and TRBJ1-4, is ETGVTQSPTHLIKTRGQQVTLRCSSQSGHNTVSWYQQALGQGPQFIFQYYREEENGRGNFPPRFSGLQFPNYSSELNVNALELDDSALYLCASSGGLPNEKLFFGSGTQLSVL.

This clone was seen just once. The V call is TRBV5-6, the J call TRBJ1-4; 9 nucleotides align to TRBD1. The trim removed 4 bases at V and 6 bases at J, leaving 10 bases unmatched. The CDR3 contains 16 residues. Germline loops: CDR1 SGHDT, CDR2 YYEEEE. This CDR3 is CASSGRTGGAYEKLFF. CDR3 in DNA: TGTGCCAGCAGCGGAAGAACAGGGGGCGCCTATGAAAAACTGTTTTTT. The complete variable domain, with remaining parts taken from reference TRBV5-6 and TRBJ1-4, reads DAGVTQSPTHLIKTRGQQVTLRCSPKSGHDTVSWYQQALGQGPQFIFQYYEEEERQRGNFPDRFSGHQFPNYSSELNVNALLLGDSALYLCASSGRTGGAYEKLFFGSGTQLSVL.

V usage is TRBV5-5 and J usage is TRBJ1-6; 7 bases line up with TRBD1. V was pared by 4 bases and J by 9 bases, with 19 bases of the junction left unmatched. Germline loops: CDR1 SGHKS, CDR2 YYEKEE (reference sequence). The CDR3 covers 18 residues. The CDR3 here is CASSAARSTGAYGSPLHF. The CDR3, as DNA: TGTGCCAGCAGCGCGGCGAGGTCTACAGGGGCGTACGGTTCACCCCTCCACTTT.

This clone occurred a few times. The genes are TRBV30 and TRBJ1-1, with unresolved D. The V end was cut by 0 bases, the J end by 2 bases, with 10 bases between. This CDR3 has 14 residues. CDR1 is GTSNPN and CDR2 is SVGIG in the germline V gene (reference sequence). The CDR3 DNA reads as TGTGCCTGGAGTGTACCCGGGTTAAACACTGAAGCTTTCTTT. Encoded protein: CAWSVPGLNTEAFF.

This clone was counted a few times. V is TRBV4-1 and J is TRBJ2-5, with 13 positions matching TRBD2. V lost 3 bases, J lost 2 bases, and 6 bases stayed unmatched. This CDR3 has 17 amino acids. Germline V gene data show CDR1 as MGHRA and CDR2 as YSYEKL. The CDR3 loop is CASSQHRLAGGQETQYF. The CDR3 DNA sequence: TGCGCCAGCAGCCAGCATAGACTAGCGGGGGGACAAGAGACCCAGTACTTC.

In DNA, the CDR3 is TGTGCCAGCAGTGATCCCAGCGGGGGGTCAGATACGCAGTATTTT. Amino acid sequence: CASSDPSGGSDTQYF. This chain links TRBV6-4 with TRBJ2-3, with 9 bases identical to TRBD2. Germline V gives CDR1 MRHNA, CDR2 SNTAGT. CDR3 length: 15 amino acids. V was clipped by 3 bases and J by 4 bases; unmatched bases: 5.

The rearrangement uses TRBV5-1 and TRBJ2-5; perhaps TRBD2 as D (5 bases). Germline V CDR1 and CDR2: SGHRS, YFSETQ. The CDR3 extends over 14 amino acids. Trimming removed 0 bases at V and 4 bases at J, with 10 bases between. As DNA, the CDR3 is TGCGCCAGCAGCTTGGCTAGCCCTCCAGAGACCCAGTACTTC. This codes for CASSLASPPETQYF.

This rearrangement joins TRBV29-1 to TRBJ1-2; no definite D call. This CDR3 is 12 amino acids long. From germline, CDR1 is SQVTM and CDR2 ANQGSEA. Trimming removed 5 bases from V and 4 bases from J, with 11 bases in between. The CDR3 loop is CSVLATIYGYTF. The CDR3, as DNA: TGCAGCGTTCTAGCGACAATCTATGGCTACACCTTC. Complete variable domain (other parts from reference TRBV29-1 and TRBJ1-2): SAVISQKPSRDICQRGTSLTIQCQVDSQVTMMFWYRQQPGQSLTLIATANQGSEATYESGFVIDKFPISRPNLTFSTLTVSNMSPEDSSIYLCSVLATIYGYTFGSGTRLTVV.

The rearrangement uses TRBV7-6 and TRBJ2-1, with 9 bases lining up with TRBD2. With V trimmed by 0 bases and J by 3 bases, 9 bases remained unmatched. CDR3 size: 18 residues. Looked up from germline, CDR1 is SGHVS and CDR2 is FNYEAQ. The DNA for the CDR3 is TGTGCCAGCAGCTTAGCGGGACTAGCCTTCCTCTTCTACAATGAGCAGTTCTTC. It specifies CASSLAGLAFLFYNEQFF.

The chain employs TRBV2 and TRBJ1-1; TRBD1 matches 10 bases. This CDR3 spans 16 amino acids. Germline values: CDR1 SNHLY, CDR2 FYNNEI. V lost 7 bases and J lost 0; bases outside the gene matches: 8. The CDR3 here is CASTEGDRGLNTEAFF. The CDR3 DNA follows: TGTGCCAGCACTGAGGGGGACAGGGGATTGAACACTGAAGCTTTCTTT.

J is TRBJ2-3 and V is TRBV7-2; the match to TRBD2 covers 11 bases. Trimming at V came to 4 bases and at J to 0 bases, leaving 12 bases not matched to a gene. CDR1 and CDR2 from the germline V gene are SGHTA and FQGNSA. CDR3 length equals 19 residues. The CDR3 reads CASSSITSGGSLSTDTQYF. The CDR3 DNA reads TGTGCCAGCAGCTCGATCACTAGCGGGGGCTCCCTAAGCACAGATACGCAGTATTTT.

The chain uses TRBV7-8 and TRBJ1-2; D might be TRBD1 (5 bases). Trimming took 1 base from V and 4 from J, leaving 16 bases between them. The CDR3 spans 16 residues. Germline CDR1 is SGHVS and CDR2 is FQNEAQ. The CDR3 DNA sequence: TGTGCCAGCAGCTTAGAGGGTGGAGGGGTGGGCTATGGCTACACCTTC. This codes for CASSLEGGGVGYGYTF.

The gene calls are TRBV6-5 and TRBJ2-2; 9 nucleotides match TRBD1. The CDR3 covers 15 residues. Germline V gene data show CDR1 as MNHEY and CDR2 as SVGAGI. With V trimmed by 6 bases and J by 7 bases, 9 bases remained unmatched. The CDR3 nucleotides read TGTGCCAGCAGAGAGCGGGACAGGGTCCTCGGGGAGCTGTTTTTT. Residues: CASRERDRVLGELFF.

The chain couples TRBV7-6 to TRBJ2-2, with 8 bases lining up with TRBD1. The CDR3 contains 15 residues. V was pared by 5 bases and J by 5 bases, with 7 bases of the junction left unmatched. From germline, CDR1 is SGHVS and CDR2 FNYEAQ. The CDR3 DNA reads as TGTGCCAGCAGCCCCCGGACAGGGCAAACCGGGGAGCTGTTTTTT. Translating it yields CASSPRTGQTGELFF.

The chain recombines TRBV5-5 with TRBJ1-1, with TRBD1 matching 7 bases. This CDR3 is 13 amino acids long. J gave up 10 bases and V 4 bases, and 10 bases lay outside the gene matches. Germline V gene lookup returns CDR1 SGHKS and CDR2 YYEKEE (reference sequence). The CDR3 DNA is TGTGCCAGCAGCATTGGGACAGAAACAGGAGCTTTCTTT. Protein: CASSIGTETGAFF.

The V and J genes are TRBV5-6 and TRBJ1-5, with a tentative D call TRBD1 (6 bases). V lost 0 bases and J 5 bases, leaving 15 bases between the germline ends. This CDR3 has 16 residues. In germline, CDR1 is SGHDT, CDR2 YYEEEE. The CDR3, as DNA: TGTGCCAGCAGCTTGGGGGGGCAAAAGGCGGATCAGCCCCAGCATTTT. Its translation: CASSLGGQKADQPQHF.

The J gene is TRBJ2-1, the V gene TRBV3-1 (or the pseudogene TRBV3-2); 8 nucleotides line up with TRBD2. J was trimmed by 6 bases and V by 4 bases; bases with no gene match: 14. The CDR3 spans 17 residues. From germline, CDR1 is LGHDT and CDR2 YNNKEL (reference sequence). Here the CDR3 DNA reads TGTGCCAGCAGCCCGGATGTGCCGGGGGGGCGAGGCAATGAGCAGTTCTTC. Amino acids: CASSPDVPGGRGNEQFF.

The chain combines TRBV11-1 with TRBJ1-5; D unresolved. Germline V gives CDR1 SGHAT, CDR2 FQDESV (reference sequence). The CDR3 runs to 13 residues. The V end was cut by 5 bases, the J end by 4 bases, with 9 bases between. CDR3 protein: CASSQEPNQPQHF. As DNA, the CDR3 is TGTGCCAGCAGCCAGGAACCAAATCAGCCCCAGCATTTT.

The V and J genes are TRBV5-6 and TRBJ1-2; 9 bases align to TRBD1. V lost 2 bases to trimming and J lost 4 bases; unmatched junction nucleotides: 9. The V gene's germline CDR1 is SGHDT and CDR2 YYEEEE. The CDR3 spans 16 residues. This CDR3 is CASSFTQGASIYGYTF. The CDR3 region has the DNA TGTGCCAGCAGCTTTACACAGGGGGCTTCTATCTATGGCTACACCTTC.

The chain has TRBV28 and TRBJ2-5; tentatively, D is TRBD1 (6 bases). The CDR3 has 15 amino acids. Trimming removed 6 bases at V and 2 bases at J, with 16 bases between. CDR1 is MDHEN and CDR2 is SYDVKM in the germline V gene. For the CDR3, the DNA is TGTGCCAGCAGACTCCACAGGGACACTCAAGAGACCCAGTACTTC. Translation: CASRLHRDTQETQYF.

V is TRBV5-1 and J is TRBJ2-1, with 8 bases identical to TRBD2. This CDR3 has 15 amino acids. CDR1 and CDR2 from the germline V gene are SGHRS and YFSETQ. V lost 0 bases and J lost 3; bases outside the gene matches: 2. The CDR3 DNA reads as TGCGCCAGCAGCTTGGACGGGGGGGTCTACAATGAGCAGTTCTTC. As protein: CASSLDGGVYNEQFF.

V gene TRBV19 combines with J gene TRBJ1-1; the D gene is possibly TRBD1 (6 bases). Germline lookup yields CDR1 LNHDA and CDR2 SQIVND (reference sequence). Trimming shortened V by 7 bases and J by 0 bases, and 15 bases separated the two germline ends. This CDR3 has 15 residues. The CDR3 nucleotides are TGTGCCAGTACCCCAGGGACATTCATGAACACTGAAGCTTTCTTT. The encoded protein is CASTPGTFMNTEAFF. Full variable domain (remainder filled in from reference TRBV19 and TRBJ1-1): DGGITQSPKYLFRKEGQNVTLSCEQNLNHDAMYWYRQDPGQGLRLIYYSQIVNDFQKGDIAEGYSVSREKKESFPLTVTSAQKNPTAFYLCASTPGTFMNTEAFFGQGTRLTVV.

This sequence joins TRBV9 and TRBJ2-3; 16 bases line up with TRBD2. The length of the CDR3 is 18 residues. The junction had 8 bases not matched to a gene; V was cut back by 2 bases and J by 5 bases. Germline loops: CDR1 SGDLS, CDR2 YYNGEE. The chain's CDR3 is CASSVGTSGGALGDTQYF. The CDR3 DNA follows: TGTGCCAGCAGCGTCGGGACTAGCGGGGGGGCCTTGGGAGATACGCAGTATTTT.